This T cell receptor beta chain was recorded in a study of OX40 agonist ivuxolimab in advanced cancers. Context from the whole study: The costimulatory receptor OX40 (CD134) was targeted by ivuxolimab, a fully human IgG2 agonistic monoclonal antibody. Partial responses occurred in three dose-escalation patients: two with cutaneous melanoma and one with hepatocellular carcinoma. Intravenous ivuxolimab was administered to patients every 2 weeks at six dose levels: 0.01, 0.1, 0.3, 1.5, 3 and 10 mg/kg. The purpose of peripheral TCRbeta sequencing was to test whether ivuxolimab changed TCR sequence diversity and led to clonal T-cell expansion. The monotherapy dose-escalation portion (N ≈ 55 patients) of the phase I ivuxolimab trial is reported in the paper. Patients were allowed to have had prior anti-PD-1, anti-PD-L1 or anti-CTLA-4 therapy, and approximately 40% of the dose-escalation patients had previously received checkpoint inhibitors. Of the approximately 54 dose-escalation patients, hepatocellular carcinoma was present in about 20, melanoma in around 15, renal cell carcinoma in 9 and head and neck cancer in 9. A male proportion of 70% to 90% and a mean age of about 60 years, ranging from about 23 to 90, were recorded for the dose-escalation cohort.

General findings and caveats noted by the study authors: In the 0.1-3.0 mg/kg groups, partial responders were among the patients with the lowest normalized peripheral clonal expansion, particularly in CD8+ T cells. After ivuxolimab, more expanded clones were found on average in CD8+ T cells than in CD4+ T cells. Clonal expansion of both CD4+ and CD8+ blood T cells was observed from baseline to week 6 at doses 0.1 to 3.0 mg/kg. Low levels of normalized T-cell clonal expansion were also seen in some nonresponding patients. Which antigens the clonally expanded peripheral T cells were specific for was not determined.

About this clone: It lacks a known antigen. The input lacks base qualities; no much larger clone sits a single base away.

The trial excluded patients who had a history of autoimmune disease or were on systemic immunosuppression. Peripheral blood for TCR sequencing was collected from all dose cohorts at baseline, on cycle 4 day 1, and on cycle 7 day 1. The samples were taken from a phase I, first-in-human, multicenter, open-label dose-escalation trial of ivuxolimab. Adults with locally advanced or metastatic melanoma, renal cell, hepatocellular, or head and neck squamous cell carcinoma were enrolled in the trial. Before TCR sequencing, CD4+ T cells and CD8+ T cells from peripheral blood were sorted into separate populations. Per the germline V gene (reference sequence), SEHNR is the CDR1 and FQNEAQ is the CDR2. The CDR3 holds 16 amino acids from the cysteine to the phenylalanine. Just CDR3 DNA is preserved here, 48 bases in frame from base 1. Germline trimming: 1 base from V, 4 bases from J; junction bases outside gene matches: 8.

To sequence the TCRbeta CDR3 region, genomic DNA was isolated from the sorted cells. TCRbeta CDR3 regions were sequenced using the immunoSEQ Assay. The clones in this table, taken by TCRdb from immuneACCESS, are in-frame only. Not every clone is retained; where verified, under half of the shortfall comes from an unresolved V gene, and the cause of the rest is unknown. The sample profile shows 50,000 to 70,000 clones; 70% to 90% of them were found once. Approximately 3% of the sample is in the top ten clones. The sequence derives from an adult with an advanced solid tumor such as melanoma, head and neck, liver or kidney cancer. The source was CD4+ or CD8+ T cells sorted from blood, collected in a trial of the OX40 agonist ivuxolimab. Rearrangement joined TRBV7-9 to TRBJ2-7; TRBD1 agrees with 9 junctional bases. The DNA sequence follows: TGTGCCAGCAGCTTAGGGGACAGGGAGAGTCGTTACGAGCAGTACTTC. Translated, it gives CASSLGDRESRYEQYF.